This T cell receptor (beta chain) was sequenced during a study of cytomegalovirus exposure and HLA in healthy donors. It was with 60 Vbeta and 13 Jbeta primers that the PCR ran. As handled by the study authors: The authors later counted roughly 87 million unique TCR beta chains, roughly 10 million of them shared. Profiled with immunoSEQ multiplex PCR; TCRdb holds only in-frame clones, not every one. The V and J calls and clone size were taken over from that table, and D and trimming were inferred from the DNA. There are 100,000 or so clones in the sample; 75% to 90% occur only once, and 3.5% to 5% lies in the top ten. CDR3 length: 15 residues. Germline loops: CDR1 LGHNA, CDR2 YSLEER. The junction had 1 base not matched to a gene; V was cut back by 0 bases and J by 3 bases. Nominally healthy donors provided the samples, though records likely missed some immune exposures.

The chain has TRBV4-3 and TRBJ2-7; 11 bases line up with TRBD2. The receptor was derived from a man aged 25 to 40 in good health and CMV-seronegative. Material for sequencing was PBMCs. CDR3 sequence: CASSQDTSGSYEQYF. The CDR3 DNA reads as TGCGCCAGCAGCCAAGATACTAGCGGGAGCTACGAGCAGTACTTC.